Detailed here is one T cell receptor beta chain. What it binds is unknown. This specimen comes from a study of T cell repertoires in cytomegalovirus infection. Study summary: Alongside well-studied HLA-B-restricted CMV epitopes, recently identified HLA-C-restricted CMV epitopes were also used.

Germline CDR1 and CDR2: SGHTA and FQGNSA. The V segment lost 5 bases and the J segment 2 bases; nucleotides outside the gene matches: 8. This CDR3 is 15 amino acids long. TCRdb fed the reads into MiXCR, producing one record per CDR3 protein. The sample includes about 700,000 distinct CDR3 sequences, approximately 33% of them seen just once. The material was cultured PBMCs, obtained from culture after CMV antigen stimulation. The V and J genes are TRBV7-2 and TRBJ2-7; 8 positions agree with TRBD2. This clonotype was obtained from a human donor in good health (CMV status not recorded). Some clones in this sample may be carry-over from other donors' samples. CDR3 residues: CASSPSGSATYEQYF. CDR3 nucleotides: TGTGCCAGCAGCCCGAGCGGGAGCGCTACCTACGAGCAGTACTTC.